This T cell receptor beta chain derives from a study of identical twins. Study-wide results and caveats: Twin-shared out-of-frame alpha sequences showed excess low generation probability.

Trimming took 4 bases from V and 2 from J; bases not matched to a gene: 18. The CDR3 totals 19 residues. CDR1 KGHDR and CDR2 SFDVKD come from the germline V gene. This clonotype came up a few times. Antigen unknown. Using its own MiXCR run on the 5' RACE reads, TCRdb lists one record per CDR3 protein. Among about 480,000 distinct CDR3 sequences listed, about 14% were seen once. Another study also made use of these data, one on yellow fever vaccine responses in identical twins. That source adds: Vaccine T cell responses of twins reportedly seemed partly convergent and partly personalized.

Sequencing was performed on CD4+ T cells sorted from blood. This receptor was taken from a woman aged 18-30 years in good health. The chain joins TRBV24-1 to TRBJ2-7, with 8 bases fitting TRBD1. CDR3 bases: TGTGCCACCAGTGAACAGCAGGGGGCCTACAACCCGGTCCCCTACGAGCAGTACTTC. It codes for CATSEQQGAYNPVPYEQYF.